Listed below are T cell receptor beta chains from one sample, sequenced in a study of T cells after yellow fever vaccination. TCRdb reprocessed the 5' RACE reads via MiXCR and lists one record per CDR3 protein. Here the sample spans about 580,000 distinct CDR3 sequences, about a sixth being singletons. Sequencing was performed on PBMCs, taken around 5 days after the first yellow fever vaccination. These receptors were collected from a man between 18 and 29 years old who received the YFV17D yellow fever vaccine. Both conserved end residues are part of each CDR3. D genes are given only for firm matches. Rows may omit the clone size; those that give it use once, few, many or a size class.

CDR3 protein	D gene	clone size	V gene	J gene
CASSFVPQEQYF	.	few	TRBV12-3/TRBV12-4	TRBJ2-7
CASSLAGPDTQYF	.	.	TRBV5-1	TRBJ2-3
CASSVLYNEQFF	.	.	TRBV6-1	TRBJ2-1
CASVSTSRNIQYF	.	.	TRBV28	TRBJ2-4
CASSLPTGTSYEQYF	TRBD1	.	TRBV7-3	TRBJ2-7
CASSQGGPVSEQFF	.	few	TRBV5-4	TRBJ2-1
CASSLLPGQVYEQYF	TRBD1	many	TRBV11-2	TRBJ2-7
CASSRGQGVLTEAFF	TRBD1	few	TRBV5-5	TRBJ1-1
CASKVEDSPLHF	.	.	TRBV5-1	TRBJ1-6
CASSLEGLAVRGEQFF	TRBD2	.	TRBV7-6	TRBJ2-1
CASKVGQAGANVLTF	.	.	TRBV19	TRBJ2-6
CASSLQGTGNTIYF	.	.	TRBV27	TRBJ1-3
CASSDNQLNTEAFF	.	few	TRBV2	TRBJ1-1
CSTYRGGSYEQYF	TRBD1	few	TRBV20-1	TRBJ2-7
CASVRDNQETQYF	.	few	TRBV5-1	TRBJ2-5
CASSLYASRSANVLTF	.	.	TRBV28	TRBJ2-6
CASSSGQWTGELFF	TRBD1	few	TRBV28	TRBJ2-2
CASSYEGAGEQFF	.	few	TRBV7-9	TRBJ2-1
CSARDRAGQGEHQPQHF	TRBD1	few	TRBV20-1	TRBJ1-5
CASSLGQGRDEQFF	TRBD1	few	TRBV7-9	TRBJ2-1
CASSTPGGSGGRNEQFF	TRBD2	.	TRBV12-3/TRBV12-4	TRBJ2-1
CASSLEDRGHREKLFF	TRBD1	.	TRBV7-9	TRBJ1-4
CSARVPSGVADTQYF	TRBD2	many	TRBV20-1	TRBJ2-3
CASSFKPGTSGSQETQYF	TRBD2	.	TRBV7-6	TRBJ2-5
CASSTGTGATEAFF	TRBD1	.	TRBV6-1	TRBJ1-1
CASRQGGGNEQFF	TRBD1	.	TRBV19	TRBJ2-1
CASSYSPTTGNTIYF	.	.	TRBV6-5	TRBJ1-3
CASRTGLAVQTQYF	TRBD2	few	TRBV12-3/TRBV12-4	TRBJ2-5
CASSLDRGSGYTF	TRBD1	few	TRBV3-1	TRBJ1-2
CASSLSRWTDTQYF	.	many	TRBV7-2	TRBJ2-3
CASSQIRGDGNIQYF	.	few	TRBV4-1	TRBJ2-4
CASSGGGGEPHGYTF	.	.	TRBV5-1	TRBJ1-2
CASSFGGSSYNSPLHF	.	.	TRBV5-6	TRBJ1-6
CASSANSNEQFF	.	once	TRBV6-1	TRBJ2-1
CASSYPLTSGPAYNEQFF	TRBD2	.	TRBV6-2/TRBV6-3	TRBJ2-1
CASSVGASGGPGQETQYF	TRBD2	.	TRBV9	TRBJ2-5
CASSQEHYGYTF	.	.	TRBV3-1	TRBJ1-2